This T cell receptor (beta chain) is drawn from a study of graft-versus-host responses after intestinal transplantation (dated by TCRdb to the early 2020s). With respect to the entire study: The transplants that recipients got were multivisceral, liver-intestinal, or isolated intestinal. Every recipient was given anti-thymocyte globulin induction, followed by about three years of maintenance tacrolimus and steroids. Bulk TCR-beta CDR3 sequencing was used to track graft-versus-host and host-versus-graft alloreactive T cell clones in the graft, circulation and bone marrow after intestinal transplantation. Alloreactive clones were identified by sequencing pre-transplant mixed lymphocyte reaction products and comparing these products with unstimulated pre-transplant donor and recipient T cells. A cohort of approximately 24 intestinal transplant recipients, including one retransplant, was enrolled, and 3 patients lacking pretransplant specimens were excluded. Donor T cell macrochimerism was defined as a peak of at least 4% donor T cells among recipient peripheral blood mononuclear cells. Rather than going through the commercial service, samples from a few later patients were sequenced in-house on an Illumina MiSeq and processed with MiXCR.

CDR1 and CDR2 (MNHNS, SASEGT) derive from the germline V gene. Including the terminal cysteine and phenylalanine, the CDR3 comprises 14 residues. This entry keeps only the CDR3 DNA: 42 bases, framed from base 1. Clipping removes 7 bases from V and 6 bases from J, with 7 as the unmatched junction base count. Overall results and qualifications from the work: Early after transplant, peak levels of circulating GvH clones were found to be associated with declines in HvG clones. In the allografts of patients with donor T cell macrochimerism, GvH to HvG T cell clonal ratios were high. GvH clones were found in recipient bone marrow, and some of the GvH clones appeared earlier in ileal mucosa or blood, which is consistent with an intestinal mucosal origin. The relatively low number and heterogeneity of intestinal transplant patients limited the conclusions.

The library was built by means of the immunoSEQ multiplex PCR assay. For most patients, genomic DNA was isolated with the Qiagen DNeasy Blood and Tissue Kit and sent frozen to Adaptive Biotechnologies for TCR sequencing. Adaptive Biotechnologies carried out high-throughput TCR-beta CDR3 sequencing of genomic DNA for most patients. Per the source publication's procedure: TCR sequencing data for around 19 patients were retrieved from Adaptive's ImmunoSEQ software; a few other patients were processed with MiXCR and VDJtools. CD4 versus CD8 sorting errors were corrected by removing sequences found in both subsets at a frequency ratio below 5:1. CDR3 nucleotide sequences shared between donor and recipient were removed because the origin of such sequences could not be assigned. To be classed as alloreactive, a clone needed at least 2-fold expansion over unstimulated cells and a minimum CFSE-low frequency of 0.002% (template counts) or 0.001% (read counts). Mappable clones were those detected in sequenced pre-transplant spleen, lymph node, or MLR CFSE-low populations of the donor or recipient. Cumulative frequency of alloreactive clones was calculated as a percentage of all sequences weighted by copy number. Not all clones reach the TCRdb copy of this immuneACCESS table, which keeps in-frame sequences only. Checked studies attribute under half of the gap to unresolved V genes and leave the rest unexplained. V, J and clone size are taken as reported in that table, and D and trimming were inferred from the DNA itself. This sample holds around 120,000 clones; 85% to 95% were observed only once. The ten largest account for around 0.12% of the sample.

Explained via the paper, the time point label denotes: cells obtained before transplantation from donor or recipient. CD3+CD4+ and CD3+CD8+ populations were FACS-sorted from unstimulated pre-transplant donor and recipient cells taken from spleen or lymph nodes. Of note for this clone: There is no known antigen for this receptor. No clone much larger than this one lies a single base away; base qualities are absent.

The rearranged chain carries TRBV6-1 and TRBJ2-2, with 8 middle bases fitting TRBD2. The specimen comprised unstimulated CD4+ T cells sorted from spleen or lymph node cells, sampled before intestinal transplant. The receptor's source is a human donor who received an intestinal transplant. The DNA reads TGTGCCAGCAACACGGGAGGGATAGCCGGGGAGCTGTTTTTT. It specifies CASNTGGIAGELFF.